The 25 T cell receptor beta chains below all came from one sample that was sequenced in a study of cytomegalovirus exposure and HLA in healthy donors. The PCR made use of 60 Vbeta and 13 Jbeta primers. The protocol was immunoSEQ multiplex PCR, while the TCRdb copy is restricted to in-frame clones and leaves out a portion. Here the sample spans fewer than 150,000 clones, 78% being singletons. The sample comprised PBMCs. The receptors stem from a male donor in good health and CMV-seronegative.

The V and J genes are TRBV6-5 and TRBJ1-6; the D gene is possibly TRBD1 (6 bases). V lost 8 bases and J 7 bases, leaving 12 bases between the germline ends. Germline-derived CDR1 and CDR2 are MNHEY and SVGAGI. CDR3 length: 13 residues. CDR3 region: CASGNTGNSPLHF. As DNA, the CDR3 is TGTGCCAGCGGAAATACAGGGAATTCACCCCTCCACTTT.

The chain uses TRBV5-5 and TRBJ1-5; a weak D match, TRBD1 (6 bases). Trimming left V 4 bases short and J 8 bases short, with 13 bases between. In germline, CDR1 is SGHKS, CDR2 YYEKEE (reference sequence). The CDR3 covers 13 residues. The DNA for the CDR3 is TGTGCCAGCAGCCAACAGGGAGTGAAGCCCCAGCATTTT. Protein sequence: CASSQQGVKPQHF.

The CDR3 coding sequence is TGTGCCAGCACCCCAGGGGGGAAGGGGCCGGATGAAAAACTGTTTTTT. Its translation: CASTPGGKGPDEKLFF. V and J are TRBV14 and TRBJ1-4; 7 bases line up with TRBD1. The CDR3 totals 16 residues. Trimming took 7 bases from V and 6 from J; bases not matched to a gene: 14. The germline gives CDR1 SGHDN, CDR2 FVKESK. Based on the CDR3 plus reference TRBV14 and TRBJ1-4, the full variable domain is EAGVTQFPSHSVIEKGQTVTLRCDPISGHDNLYWYRRVMGKEIKFLLHFVKESKQDESGMPNNRFLAERTGGTYSTLKVQPAELEDSGVYFCASTPGGKGPDEKLFFGSGTQLSVL.

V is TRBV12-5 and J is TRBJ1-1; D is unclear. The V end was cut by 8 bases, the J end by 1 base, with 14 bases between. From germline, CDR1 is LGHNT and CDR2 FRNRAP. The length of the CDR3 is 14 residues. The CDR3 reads CASINWESNTEAFF. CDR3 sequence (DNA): TGTGCTAGTATCAATTGGGAGTCGAACACTGAAGCTTTCTTT.

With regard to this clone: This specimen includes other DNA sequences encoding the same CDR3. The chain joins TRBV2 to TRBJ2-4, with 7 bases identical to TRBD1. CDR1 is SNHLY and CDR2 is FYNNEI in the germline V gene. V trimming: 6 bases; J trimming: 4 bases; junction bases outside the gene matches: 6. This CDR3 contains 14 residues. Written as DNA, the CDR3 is TGTGCCAGCAGACAAGGACAGGCTAAAAACATTCAGTACTTC. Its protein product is CASRQGQAKNIQYF.

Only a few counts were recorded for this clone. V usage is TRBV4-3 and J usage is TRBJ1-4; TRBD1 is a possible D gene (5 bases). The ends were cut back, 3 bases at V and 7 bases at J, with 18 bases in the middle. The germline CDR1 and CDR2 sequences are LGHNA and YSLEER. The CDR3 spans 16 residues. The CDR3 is CASSQNRQSQSEKLFF. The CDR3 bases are TGCGCCAGCAGCCAGAACAGACAGTCTCAGAGTGAAAAACTGTTTTTT.

The CDR3 DNA reads as TGTGCCAGCAGTGAAGACTGGGGGCCGTATACCGGGGAGCTGTTTTTT. As protein: CASSEDWGPYTGELFF. This sequence joins TRBV25-1 and TRBJ2-2; tentatively, D is TRBD1 (6 bases). Trimming took off 2 bases at V and 5 bases at J, with 15 bases between the two ends. Germline V gene sequence: CDR1 MGHDK, CDR2 SYGVNS. The CDR3 extends over 16 amino acids. The full variable domain, in which reference TRBV25-1 and TRBJ2-2 provide the parts outside the CDR3, is EADIYQTPRYLVIGTGKKITLECSQTMGHDKMYWYQQDPGMELHLIHYSYGVNSTEKGDLSSESTVSRIRTEHFPLTLESARPSHTSQYLCASSEDWGPYTGELFFGEGSRLTVL.

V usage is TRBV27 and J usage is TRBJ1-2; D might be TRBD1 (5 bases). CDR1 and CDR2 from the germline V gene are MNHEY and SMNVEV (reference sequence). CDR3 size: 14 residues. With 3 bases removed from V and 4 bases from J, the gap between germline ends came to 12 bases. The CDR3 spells CASSFKGQGYGYTF. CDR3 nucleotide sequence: TGTGCCAGCAGTTTTAAGGGGCAGGGCTATGGCTACACCTTC.

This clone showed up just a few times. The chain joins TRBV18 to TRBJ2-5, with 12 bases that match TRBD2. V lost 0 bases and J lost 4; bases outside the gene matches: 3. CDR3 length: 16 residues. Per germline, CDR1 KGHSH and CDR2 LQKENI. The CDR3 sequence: CASSPPGLAGGETQYF. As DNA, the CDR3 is TGTGCCAGCTCACCACCGGGACTAGCGGGCGGAGAGACCCAGTACTTC.

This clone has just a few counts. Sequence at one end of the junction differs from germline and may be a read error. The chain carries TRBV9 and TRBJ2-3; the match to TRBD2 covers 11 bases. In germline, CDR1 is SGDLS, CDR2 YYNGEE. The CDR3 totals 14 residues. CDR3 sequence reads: CASSVDPLASGRNF. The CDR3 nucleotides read TGTGCCAGCAGCGTAGACCCGTTGGCTAGCGGGAGGAATTTT. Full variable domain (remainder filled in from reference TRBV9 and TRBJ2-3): DSGVTQTPKHLITATGQRVTLRCSPRSGDLSVYWYQQSLDQGLQFLIQYYNGEERAKGNILERFSAQQFPDLHSELNLSSLELGDSALYFCASSVDPLASGRNFGPGTRLTVL.

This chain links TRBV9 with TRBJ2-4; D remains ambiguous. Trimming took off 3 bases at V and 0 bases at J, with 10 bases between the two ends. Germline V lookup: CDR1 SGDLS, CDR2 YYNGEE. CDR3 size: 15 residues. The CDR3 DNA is TGTGCCAGCAGCGAATCCATAGTAGCCAAAAACATTCAGTACTTC. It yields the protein CASSESIVAKNIQYF.

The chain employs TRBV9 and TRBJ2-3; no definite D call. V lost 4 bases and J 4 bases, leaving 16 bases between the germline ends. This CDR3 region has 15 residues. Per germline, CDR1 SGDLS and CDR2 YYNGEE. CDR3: CASSSSPGAPDTQYF. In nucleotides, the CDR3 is TGTGCCAGCAGCTCAAGCCCGGGTGCCCCAGATACGCAGTATTTT.

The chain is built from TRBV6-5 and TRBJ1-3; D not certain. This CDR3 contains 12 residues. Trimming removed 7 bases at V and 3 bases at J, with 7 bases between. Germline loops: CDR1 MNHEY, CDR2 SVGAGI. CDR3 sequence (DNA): TGTGCCAGCACGCCAGGTGGAAACACCATATATTTT. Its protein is CASTPGGNTIYF.

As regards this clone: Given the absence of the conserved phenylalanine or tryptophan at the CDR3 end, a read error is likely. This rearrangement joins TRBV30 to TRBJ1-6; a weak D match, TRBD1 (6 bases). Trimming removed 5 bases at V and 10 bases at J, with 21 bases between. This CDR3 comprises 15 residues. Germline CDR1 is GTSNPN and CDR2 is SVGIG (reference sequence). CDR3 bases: TGTGCCTGGGGGCCCGGGACGCAGGGGAGCTCACCCCTCCACCTT. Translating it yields CAWGPGTQGSSPLHL.

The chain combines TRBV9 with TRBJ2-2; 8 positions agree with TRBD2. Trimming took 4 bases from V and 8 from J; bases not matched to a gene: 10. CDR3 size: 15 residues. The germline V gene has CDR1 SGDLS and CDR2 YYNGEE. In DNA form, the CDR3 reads TGTGCCAGCAGCTTTAGCGGGATGCTGGGTGGGGAGCTGTTTTTT. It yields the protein CASSFSGMLGGELFF.

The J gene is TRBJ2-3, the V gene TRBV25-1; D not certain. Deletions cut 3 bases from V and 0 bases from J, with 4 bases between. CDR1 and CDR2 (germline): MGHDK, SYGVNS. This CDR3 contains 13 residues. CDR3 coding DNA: TGTGCCAGCAGTGACTCTAGCACAGATACGCAGTATTTT. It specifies CASSDSSTDTQYF.

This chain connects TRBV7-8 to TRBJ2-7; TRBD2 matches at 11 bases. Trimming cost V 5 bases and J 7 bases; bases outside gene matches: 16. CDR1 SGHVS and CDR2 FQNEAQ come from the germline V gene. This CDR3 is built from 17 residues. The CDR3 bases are TGTGCCAGCAGCCCCTTGCCCCGACTAGCGGGGACGAGGGAGCAGTACTTC. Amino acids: CASSPLPRLAGTREQYF. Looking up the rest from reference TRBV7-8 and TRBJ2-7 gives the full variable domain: GAGVSQSPRYKVAKRGQDVALRCDPISGHVSLFWYQQALGQGPEFLTYFQNEAQLDKSGLPSDRFFAERPEGSVSTLKIQRTQQEDSAVYLCASSPLPRLAGTREQYFGPGTRLTVT.

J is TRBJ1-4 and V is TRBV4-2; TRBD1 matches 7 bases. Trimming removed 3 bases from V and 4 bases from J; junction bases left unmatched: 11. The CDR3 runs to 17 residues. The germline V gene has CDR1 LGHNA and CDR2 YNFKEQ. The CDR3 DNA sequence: TGTGCCAGCAGCCAGACCCAGACAGGGAGCCTTAATGAAAAACTGTTTTTT. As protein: CASSQTQTGSLNEKLFF.

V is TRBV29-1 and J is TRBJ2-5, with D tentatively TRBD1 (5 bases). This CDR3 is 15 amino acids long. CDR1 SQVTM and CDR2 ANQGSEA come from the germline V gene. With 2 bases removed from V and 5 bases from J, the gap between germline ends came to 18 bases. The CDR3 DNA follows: TGCAGCGTTGAACTCCCCCAAGGGGCCAGGGAGACCCAGTACTTC. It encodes CSVELPQGARETQYF.

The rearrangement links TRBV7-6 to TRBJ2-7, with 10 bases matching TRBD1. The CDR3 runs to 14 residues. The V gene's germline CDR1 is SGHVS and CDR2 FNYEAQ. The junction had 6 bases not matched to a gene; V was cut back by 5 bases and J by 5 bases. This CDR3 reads CASSPGTGVHEQYF. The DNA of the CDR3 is TGTGCCAGCAGCCCAGGGACAGGGGTGCACGAGCAGTACTTC.

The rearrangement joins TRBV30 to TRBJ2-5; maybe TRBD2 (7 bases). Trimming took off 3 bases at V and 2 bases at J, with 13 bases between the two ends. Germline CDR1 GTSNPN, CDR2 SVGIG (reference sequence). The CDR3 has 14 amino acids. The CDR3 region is CAWRRGRRQETQYF. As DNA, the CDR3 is TGTGCCTGGAGGCGGGGGCGACGACAAGAGACCCAGTACTTC.

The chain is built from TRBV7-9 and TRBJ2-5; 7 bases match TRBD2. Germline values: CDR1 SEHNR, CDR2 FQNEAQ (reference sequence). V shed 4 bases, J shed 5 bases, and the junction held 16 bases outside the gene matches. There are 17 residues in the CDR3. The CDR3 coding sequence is TGTGCCAGCAGCTCTAACCCAGGGACTACCGCACCCGAGACCCAGTACTTC. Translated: CASSSNPGTTAPETQYF.

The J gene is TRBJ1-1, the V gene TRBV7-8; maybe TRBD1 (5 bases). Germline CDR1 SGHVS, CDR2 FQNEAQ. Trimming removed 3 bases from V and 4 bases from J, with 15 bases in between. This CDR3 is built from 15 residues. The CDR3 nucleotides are TGTGCCAGCAGCTTGAATGGACAATCGGGCACTGAAGCTTTCTTT. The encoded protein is CASSLNGQSGTEAFF. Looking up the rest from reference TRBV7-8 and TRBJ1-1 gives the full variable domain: GAGVSQSPRYKVAKRGQDVALRCDPISGHVSLFWYQQALGQGPEFLTYFQNEAQLDKSGLPSDRFFAERPEGSVSTLKIQRTQQEDSAVYLCASSLNGQSGTEAFFGQGTRLTVV.

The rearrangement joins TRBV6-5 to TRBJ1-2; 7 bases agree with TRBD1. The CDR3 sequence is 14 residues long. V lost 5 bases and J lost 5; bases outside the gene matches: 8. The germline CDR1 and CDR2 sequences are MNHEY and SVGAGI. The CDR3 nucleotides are TGTGCCAGCAGTCCGACCTCAGGGGGATATGGCTACACCTTC. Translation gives CASSPTSGGYGYTF.

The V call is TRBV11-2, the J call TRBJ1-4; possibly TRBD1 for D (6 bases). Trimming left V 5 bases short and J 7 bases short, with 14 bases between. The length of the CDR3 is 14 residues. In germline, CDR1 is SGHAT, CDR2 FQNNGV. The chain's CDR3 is CASSLLGAGEKLFF. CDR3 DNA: TGTGCCAGCAGCCTCCTGGGGGCGGGTGAAAAACTGTTTTTT.